The clone carrying this T cell receptor beta chain has only a few counts. The V end lost 0 bases, the J end lost 3 bases, and 11 bases lay between the germline ends. The V gene's germline CDR1 is MGHRA and CDR2 YSYEKL. This CDR3 is 15 amino acids long. This record belongs to a study of metastatic and nonmetastatic thyroid tumors. TCRdb re-analyzed the PCR reads through MiXCR. In the table there are more than 50,000 clones, roughly 20% of which are singletons. Until they underwent thyroid surgery, no patient had received any treatment. The chain combines TRBV4-1 with TRBJ1-1; D not resolved. This TCR was recovered from a female donor with papillary thyroid cancer or a benign thyroid nodule (not recorded which). Some clones in this sample may be carry-over from other donors' samples. Sequenced input: blood. The CDR3 region has the DNA TGCGCCAGCAGCCAAGACTGGGCAGAGGACACTGAAGCTTTCTTT. It translates to CASSQDWAEDTEAFF.